Included here is one T cell receptor beta chain sequence, with context. Germline-derived CDR1 and CDR2 are SGHDN and FVKESK. V lost 1 base, J lost 0 bases, and 8 bases lay in between. This CDR3 region has 15 residues. This table comes from immunoSEQ multiplex PCR, and its TCRdb copy is limited to in-frame clones, with some not included. The sample has approximately 170,000 clones; 70% to 90% are singletons. The data originate from a study of control samples from healthy donors and cancer patients. The TCR sequence derives from a woman in her twenties or thirties in good health. The chain is built from TRBV14 and TRBJ2-3; a weak D match, TRBD2 (6 bases). Sequenced sample: blood. Written as DNA, the CDR3 is TGTGCCAGCAGCCAAGGGCTAGCGAGCACAGATACGCAGTATTTT. Translated: CASSQGLASTDTQYF.